These 8 T cell receptor beta chains were sequenced from one sample in a study of Ad26.COV2.S vaccination and SARS-CoV-2 variants. TCRdb keeps only in-frame clones here, not all; method: immunoSEQ multiplex PCR. The repertoire has 400,000 to 450,000 clones, about nine tenths of them found once; the top ten carry around 1.7%. Treatment denoted: 15 to 20 received Ad26.COV2.S at low or high dose, single or two shots; about 5 received placebo; per-sample allocation not given. After the first vaccine or placebo injection, samples were drawn on day 63. Specimen: peripheral blood, collected in a trial of Ad26.COV2.S vaccine versus placebo. The receptor source for this set is a person aged 18-60 years who received the Ad26.COV2.S COVID-19 vaccine or a placebo.

This clone showed up just once. The rearrangement links TRBV10-3 to TRBJ2-7; D may correspond to TRBD1 or TRBD2 (5 bases each). Germline V gives CDR1 ENHRY, CDR2 SYGVKD. Trimming pared 11 bases from V and 3 bases from J, leaving 14 bases between. The CDR3 runs to 12 residues. This chain's CDR3 is CASRGPNYEQYF. CDR3 coding DNA: TGTGCCTCGAGGGGACCCAACTACGAGCAGTACTTC.

This clone was seen a few times. The V call is TRBV7-9, the J call TRBJ2-2, with 8 bases that match TRBD2. V trimming: 5 bases; J trimming: 5 bases; junction bases outside the gene matches: 7. CDR1 and CDR2 (germline): SEHNR, FQNEAQ (reference sequence). The CDR3 totals 15 residues. CDR3 residues: CASSPRGEYTGELFF. CDR3 DNA: TGTGCCAGCAGCCCGCGGGGGGAATATACCGGGGAGCTGTTTTTT.

The chain has TRBV7-2 and TRBJ2-7; D might be TRBD1 or TRBD2, each matching 5 bases. Deletions cut 4 bases from V and 4 bases from J, with 20 bases between. The CDR3 covers 16 residues. Looked up from germline, CDR1 is SGHTA and CDR2 is FQGNSA. The CDR3: CASSSRGLRDDYEQYF. In nucleotides, the CDR3 is TGTGCCAGCAGCTCGAGGGGTCTCAGGGACGATTACGAGCAGTACTTC.

The J gene is TRBJ2-5, the V gene TRBV6-5; D is perhaps TRBD2 (7 bases). The CDR3 totals 16 residues. Germline V lookup: CDR1 MNHEY, CDR2 SVGAGI. V lost 2 bases, J lost 1 base, and 14 bases lay in between. CDR3 nucleotides: TGTGCCAGCAGTTACCTGAGGGGGGGGATCCAAGAGACCCAGTACTTC. Amino acids: CASSYLRGGIQETQYF.

The V gene is TRBV7-2, the J gene TRBJ2-7; either TRBD1 or TRBD2 may fit D (5 bases each). This CDR3 comprises 13 residues. V was cut by 3 bases and J by 0 bases, with 6 bases left in between. Germline CDR1 reads SGHTA; CDR2 reads FQGNSA. CDR3 nucleotides: TGTGCCAGCAGCTTGAGGGGCTCCTACGAGCAGTACTTC. It translates to CASSLRGSYEQYF.

The chain has TRBV3-1 (or the pseudogene TRBV3-2) and TRBJ1-1, with a weak D call TRBD1 (5 bases). Trimming cost V 2 bases and J 1 base, with 23 bases left between them. Germline assignment: CDR1 LGHDT and CDR2 YNNKEL (reference sequence). The CDR3 consists of 19 residues. DNA of the CDR3: TGTGCCAGCAGCCAACCCCCCCCGACGGGACCAGACCGGAACACTGAAGCTTTCTTT. Translation: CASSQPPPTGPDRNTEAFF.

The V gene is TRBV7-8, the J gene TRBJ1-1, with 7 bases identical to TRBD1. Trimming removed 5 bases from V and 4 bases from J; junction bases left unmatched: 7. The germline V gene has CDR1 SGHVS and CDR2 FQNEAQ. The CDR3 totals 14 residues. The CDR3 protein is CASSPRQGGTEAFF. In nucleotides, the CDR3 is TGTGCCAGCAGCCCCCGACAGGGTGGCACTGAAGCTTTCTTT.

The chain uses TRBV12-3 or TRBV12-4 and TRBJ1-3; D is unresolved. This CDR3 has 11 residues. V lost 9 bases to trimming and J lost 10 bases, with 13 bases between them. The CDR3 loop is CASVKALTIYF. The CDR3 DNA sequence: TGTGCCAGTGTTAAAGCATTGACCATATATTTT.